This is a list of T cell receptor beta chains from one sample in a study of OX40 agonist ivuxolimab in advanced cancers. The data were produced by immunoSEQ multiplex PCR, yet TCRdb's version contains in-frame clones alone and is incomplete. The sample records tens of thousands of clones, 80% to 90% being singletons. Sequenced here: CD4+ or CD8+ T cells sorted from blood, sampled in a trial of the OX40 agonist ivuxolimab. The receptors originated from an adult with an advanced solid tumor such as melanoma, head and neck, liver or kidney cancer. Each CDR3 is given with its conserved first and last residue. The D gene is left open where the match is weak. Only some rows state a clone size, as once, few, many or a class for expanded clones.

NA,TRBJ1-2,TRBD1,TRBV2,TGTGCCAGCAGCGTTGGACAGGAGAACTATGGCTACACCTTC,CASSVGQENYGYTF
NA,TRBJ1-6,NA,TRBV7-9,TGTGCCAGCAGCTTAGCCGAGGGAAATTCACCCCTCCACTTT,CASSLAEGNSPLHF
NA,TRBJ2-1,TRBD2,TRBV28,TGTGCCAGCCGTTCTCTCTGGGGGGGGTACAATGAGCAGTTCTTC,CASRSLWGGYNEQFF
NA,TRBJ2-5,TRBD1,TRBV9,TGTGCCAGCAGCGTAACCGGGGTAGGGGGCTGGGAGACCCAGTACTTC,CASSVTGVGGWETQYF
NA,TRBJ1-4,TRBD1,TRBV6-1,TGTGCCAGCAGTTTTTCCGGGACAGGAGCCGAAAAACTGTTTTTT,CASSFSGTGAEKLFF
NA,TRBJ1-4,TRBD1,TRBV19,TGTGCCAGTAGTCAATCCGGGACAGGGGGCCGAAAACTGTTTTTT,CASSQSGTGGRKLFF
NA,TRBJ2-7,NA,TRBV9,TGTGCCAGCAGCGTCGGAACGACGAACCCCGGCGAGCAGTACTTC,CASSVGTTNPGEQYF
NA,TRBJ2-6,NA,TRBV28,TGTGCCAGCGATCACCGGGGCAGGAGTTTGGTTGGATCTGGGGCCAACGTCCTGACTTTC,CASDHRGRSLVGSGANVLTF
NA,TRBJ2-7,NA,TRBV18,TGTGCCAGTTCCCCCCTGGGCAGACCCTATTCCTACGAGCAGTACTTC,CASSPLGRPYSYEQYF
NA,TRBJ2-3,TRBD2,TRBV14,TGTGCCAGCAGGCCCGGGACTAGCAATACGCAGTATTTT,CASRPGTSNTQYF
NA,TRBJ1-1,NA,TRBV10-2,TGCGCCAGCAGTGAGTACGATAGGAACACTGAAGCTTTCTTT,CASSEYDRNTEAFF
NA,TRBJ1-5,NA,TRBV28,TGTGCCAGCAGTTTAGGCAGGGGACAGCCCCAGCATTTT,CASSLGRGQPQHF
NA,TRBJ1-6,NA,TRBV6-5,TGTGCCAGCAGAGCCTCGGGGGGCAATTCACCCCTCCACTTT,CASRASGGNSPLHF
NA,TRBJ2-7,TRBD1,TRBV6-6,TGTGCCAGCAGTTTGGCGACAGGGCCTTCCTACGAGCAGTACTTC,CASSLATGPSYEQYF
NA,TRBJ2-7,NA,TRBV6-1,TGTGCCAGCAGGTATACGGTCTCCTACGAGCAGTACTTC,CASRYTVSYEQYF
NA,TRBJ2-7,NA,TRBV13,TGTGCCAGCAGCGCAAGAGACAGGTTTTTCTACGAGCAGTACTTC,CASSARDRFFYEQYF
few,TRBJ1-2,NA,TRBV4-1,TGCGCCAGCAGCCAAGCGATGGGGGGCGGCTACACCTTC,CASSQAMGGGYTF
NA,TRBJ2-1,TRBD1,TRBV5-1,TGCGCCAGCAGCTTGGAAAGACAGGGGGCCCTATCAACTAATAGTGAGCAGTTCTTC,CASSLERQGALSTNSEQFF
NA,TRBJ2-7,NA,TRBV19,TGTGCCAGTAGTATCCGAGGACAGTACGAGCAGTACTTC,CASSIRGQYEQYF
NA,TRBJ2-1,NA,TRBV18,TGTGCCAGCTCACCGGGACTCCGTTTCTATGAGCAGTTCTTC,CASSPGLRFYEQFF
NA,TRBJ2-3,TRBD1,TRBV5-1,TGCGCCAGCAGCTTCGGACAGGGTTTCACAGATACGCAGTATTTT,CASSFGQGFTDTQYF
NA,TRBJ2-7,NA,TRBV2,TGTGCCAGCAGTGGGACGGCCTACGAGCAGTACTTC,CASSGTAYEQYF
NA,TRBJ2-7,TRBD1,TRBV9,TGTGCCAGCAGCGTCGGACAGGGGGGTTACGAGCAGTACTTC,CASSVGQGGYEQYF
NA,TRBJ1-2,NA,TRBV11-2,TGTGCCAGCAGCTTAGTGGGTGGGGGCGGCTACACCTTC,CASSLVGGGGYTF
NA,TRBJ2-4,TRBD2,TRBV7-9,TGTGCCAGCAGCGTCAGGGGCGGGAGCGGGGGCATTCAGTACTTC,CASSVRGGSGGIQYF
NA,TRBJ2-7,TRBD1,TRBV27,TGTGCCAGCAGTTACAGGGGATCGGTTTACGAGCAGTACTTC,CASSYRGSVYEQYF
once,TRBJ1-4,NA,TRBV6-1,TGTGCCAGCAGTGAACTTTTGGGCGGACCTAATGAAAAACTGTTTTTT,CASSELLGGPNEKLFF